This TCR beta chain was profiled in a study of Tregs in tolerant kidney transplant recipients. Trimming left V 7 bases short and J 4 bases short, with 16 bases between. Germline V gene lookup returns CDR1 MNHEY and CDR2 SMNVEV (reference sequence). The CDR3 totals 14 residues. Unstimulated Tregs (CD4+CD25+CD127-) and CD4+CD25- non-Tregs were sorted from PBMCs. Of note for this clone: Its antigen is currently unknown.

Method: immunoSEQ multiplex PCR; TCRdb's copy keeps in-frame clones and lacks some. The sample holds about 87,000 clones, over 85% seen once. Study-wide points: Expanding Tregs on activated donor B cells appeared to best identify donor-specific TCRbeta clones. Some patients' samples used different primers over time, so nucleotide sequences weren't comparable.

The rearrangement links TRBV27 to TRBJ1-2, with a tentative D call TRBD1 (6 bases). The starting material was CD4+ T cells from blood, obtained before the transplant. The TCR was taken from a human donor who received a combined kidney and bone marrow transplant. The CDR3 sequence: CASTSDGTTYGYTF. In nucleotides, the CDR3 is TGTGCCAGCACCTCCGACGGGACAACCTATGGCTACACCTTC.